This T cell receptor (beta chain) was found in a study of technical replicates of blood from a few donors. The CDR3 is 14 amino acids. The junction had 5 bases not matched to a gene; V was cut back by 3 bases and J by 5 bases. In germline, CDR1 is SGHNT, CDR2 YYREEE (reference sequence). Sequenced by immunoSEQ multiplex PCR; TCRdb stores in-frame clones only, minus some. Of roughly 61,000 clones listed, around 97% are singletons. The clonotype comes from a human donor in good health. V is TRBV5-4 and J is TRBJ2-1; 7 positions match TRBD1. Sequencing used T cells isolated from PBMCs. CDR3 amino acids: CASSSTGPNNEQFF. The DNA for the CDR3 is TGTGCCAGCAGCTCGACAGGGCCGAACAATGAGCAGTTCTTC.